The 14 T cell receptor beta chains listed next were all sequenced from one sample in a study of CD4 T cells in relation to SARS-CoV-2 and coronaviruses. Sequencing used immunoSEQ multiplex PCR; TCRdb keeps in-frame clones, though not all of them. The sample holds 25,000 to 30,000 clones; 73% are singletons and the top ten take roughly 21%. Their antigens are not known. Before the COVID-19 pandemic, during about 2011-2019, CD4+ T cells were taken from unexposed donors. Isolation of CD4+ T cells took place after roughly nine days in culture. Material: CD4+ T cells from PBMCs, cultured in vitro. The receptors here all came from a human donor in good health.

The J gene is TRBJ1-1, the V gene TRBV7-2; TRBD1 might be the D (5 bases). This CDR3 is 16 amino acids long. Trimming left V 2 bases short and J 1 base short, with 14 bases between. CDR1 SGHTA and CDR2 FQGNSA come from the germline V gene. The CDR3 protein is CASSLFGQGGNTEAFF. The CDR3 DNA reads TGTGCCAGCAGCTTATTCGGGCAGGGAGGGAACACTGAAGCTTTCTTT.

The V gene is TRBV2, the J gene TRBJ2-7, with 7 positions matching TRBD2. Losses at the gene ends were 10 bases for V and 3 bases for J; bases not matched to a gene: 6. The CDR3 runs to 12 residues. CDR1 is SNHLY and CDR2 is FYNNEI in the germline V gene. Here the CDR3 reads CATREEGYEQYF. As DNA, the CDR3 is TGTGCCACCCGGGAGGAGGGCTACGAGCAGTACTTC. Together with reference TRBV2 and TRBJ2-7, the CDR3 gives the full variable domain: EPEVTQTPSHQVTQMGQEVILRCVPISNHLYFYWYRQILGQKVEFLVSFYNNEISEKSEIFDDQFSVERPDGSNFTLKIRSTKLEDSAMYFCATREEGYEQYFGPGTRLTVT.

The rearrangement links TRBV6-5 to TRBJ1-1, with no clear D. Trimming took off 7 bases at V and 2 bases at J, with 11 bases between the two ends. Germline V gene lookup returns CDR1 MNHEY and CDR2 SVGAGI. The CDR3 is 13 amino acids. The CDR3 nucleotides are TGTGCCAGCACTTTACACATAAACACTGAAGCTTTCTTT. Amino acids: CASTLHINTEAFF.

This chain joins TRBV12-3 or TRBV12-4 and TRBJ2-7, with D possibly matching TRBD1 (8 bases). V was trimmed by 4 bases and J by 6 bases, leaving 13 bases between them. This CDR3 comprises 13 residues. The CDR3 coding sequence is TGTGCCAGCAGTTCGACAGGGGAGGGCGAGCAGTACTTC. The encoded protein is CASSSTGEGEQYF.

This rearrangement joins TRBV5-6 to TRBJ2-5; 9 nucleotides match TRBD2. The CDR3 is 15 amino acids. Looked up from germline, CDR1 is SGHDT and CDR2 is YYEEEE. V lost 2 bases to trimming and J lost 5 bases; unmatched junction nucleotides: 7. CDR3 loop: CASSFQAGGGETQYF. The CDR3 DNA reads as TGTGCCAGCAGCTTTCAAGCGGGGGGAGGTGAGACCCAGTACTTC.

The rearrangement links TRBV12-5 to TRBJ2-5; 7 bases line up with TRBD2. V trimming: 7 bases; J trimming: 9 bases; junction bases outside the gene matches: 11. Per the germline V gene, CDR1 is LGHNT and CDR2 is FRNRAP. The CDR3 spans 13 residues. In nucleotides, the CDR3 is TGTGCTAGTGCCGGCTTTGGGGAGGGGCCCCAGTACTTC. This codes for CASAGFGEGPQYF.

The chain employs TRBV9 and TRBJ2-3, with TRBD1 matching 10 bases. J gave up 7 bases and V 0 bases, and 8 bases lay outside the gene matches. Germline CDR1 reads SGDLS; CDR2 reads YYNGEE. The CDR3 is 16 residues long. The CDR3 region has the DNA TGTGCCAGCAGCGTAGGGACGGGACAGGGGTATCATACGCAGTATTTT. Its protein product is CASSVGTGQGYHTQYF.

The chain has TRBV7-2 and TRBJ1-2; D remains unclear. From germline, CDR1 is SGHTA and CDR2 FQGNSA. The CDR3 sequence is 13 residues long. Trimming took 2 bases from V and 2 from J, leaving 6 bases between them. CDR3 sequence (DNA): TGTGCCAGCAGCTTATACCAGAACTATGGCTACACCTTC. It codes for CASSLYQNYGYTF.

The chain uses TRBV21-1 and TRBJ2-1; the table's D call, TRBD2, has no DNA check behind it. TRBV21-1 is recorded as a pseudogene. The CDR3 covers 15 residues. The CDR3 sequence is CASSKGTRFYNEQFF. The CDR3 region has the DNA TGTGCCAGCAGCAAAGGAACTCGATTTTACAATGAGCAGTTCTTC.

The chain has TRBV5-6 and TRBJ2-7; D is unclear. The V gene lost 2 bases and the J gene lost 5 bases, with 14 bases spanning the gap. The CDR3 totals 14 residues. The V gene's germline CDR1 is SGHDT and CDR2 YYEEEE. The CDR3 DNA reads TGTGCCAGCAGCTTTGACCCGAGCAGGCACGAGCAGTACTTC. Protein sequence: CASSFDPSRHEQYF.

The chain carries TRBV19 and TRBJ1-3; a possible D gene is TRBD1 (6 bases). V was cut by 3 bases and J by 2 bases, with 14 bases left in between. CDR3 size: 16 residues. Germline assignment: CDR1 LNHDA and CDR2 SQIVND (reference sequence). CDR3 residues: CASSMGLGGPGNTIYF. The CDR3 DNA is TGTGCCAGTAGTATGGGGCTTGGGGGGCCTGGAAACACCATATATTTT.

The chain links TRBV15 to TRBJ2-2, with D perhaps TRBD1 or TRBD2 (5 bases each). The CDR3 runs to 14 residues. Germline-derived CDR1 and CDR2 are LNHNV and YYDKDF (reference sequence). Trimming left V 5 bases short and J 6 bases short, with 13 bases between. CDR3 sequence: CATSGTRSPGELFF. Written as DNA, the CDR3 is TGTGCCACCAGCGGGACCAGATCCCCCGGGGAGCTGTTTTTT.

V and J are TRBV5-1 and TRBJ2-7; a possible D gene is TRBD2 (5 bases). The CDR3 runs to 12 residues. Per germline, CDR1 SGHRS and CDR2 YFSETQ. Trimming took 2 bases from V and 3 from J, leaving 6 bases between them. DNA for the CDR3: TGCGCCAGCAGCTTTGCGGGCTACGAGCAGTACTTC. Translated, it gives CASSFAGYEQYF.

This clone was observed a few times. The chain links TRBV19 to TRBJ1-3; D is undetermined. CDR1 LNHDA and CDR2 SQIVND come from the germline V gene (reference sequence). V lost 8 bases to trimming and J lost 15 bases, with 17 bases between them. This CDR3 has 11 amino acids. The CDR3 DNA reads TGTGCCAGTGGCCTCGCGGTAGCCGAATATTTT. It is translated as CASGLAVAEYF.